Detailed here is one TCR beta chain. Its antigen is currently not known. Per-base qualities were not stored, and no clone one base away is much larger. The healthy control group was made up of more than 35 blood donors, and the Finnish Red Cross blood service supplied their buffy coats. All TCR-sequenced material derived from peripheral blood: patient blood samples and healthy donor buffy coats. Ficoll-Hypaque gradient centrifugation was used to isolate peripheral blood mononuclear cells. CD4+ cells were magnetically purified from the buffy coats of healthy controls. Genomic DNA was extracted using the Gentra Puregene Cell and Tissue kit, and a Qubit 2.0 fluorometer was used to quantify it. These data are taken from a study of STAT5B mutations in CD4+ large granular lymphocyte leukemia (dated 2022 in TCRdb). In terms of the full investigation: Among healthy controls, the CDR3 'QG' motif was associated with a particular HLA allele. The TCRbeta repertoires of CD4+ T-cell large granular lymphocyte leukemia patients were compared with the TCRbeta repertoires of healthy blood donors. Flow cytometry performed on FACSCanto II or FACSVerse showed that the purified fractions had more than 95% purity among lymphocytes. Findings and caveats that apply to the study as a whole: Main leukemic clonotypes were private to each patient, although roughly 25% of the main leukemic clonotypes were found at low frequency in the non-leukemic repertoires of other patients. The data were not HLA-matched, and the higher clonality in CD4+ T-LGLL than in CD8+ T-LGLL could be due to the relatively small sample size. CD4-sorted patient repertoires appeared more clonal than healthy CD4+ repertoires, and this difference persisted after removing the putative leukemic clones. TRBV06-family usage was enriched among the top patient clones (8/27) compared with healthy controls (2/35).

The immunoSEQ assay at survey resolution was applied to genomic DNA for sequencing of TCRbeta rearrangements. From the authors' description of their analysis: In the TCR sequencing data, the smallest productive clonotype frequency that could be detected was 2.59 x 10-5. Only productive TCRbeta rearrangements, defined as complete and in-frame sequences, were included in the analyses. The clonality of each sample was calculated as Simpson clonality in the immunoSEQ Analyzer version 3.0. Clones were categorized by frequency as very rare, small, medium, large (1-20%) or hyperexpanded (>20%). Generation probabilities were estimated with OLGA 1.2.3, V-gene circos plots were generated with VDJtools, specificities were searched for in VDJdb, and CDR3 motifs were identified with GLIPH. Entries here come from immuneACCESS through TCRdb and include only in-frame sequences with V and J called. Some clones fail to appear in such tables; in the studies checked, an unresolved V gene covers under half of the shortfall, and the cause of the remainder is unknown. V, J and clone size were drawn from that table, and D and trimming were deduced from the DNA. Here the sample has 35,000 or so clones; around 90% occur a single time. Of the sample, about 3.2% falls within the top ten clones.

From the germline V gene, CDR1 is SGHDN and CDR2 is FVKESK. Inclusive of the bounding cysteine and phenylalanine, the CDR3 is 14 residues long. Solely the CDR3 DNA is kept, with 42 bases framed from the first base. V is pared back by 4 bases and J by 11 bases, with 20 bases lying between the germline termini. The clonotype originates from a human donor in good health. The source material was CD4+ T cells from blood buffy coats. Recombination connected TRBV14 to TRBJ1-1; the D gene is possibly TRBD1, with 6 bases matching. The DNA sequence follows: TGTGCCAGCAGCCCTACTTGGGGCGGGGGCGAGGCTTTCTTT. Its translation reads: CASSPTWGGGEAFF.